The 29 T cell receptor beta chains given below trace back to one sample, sequenced in a study of blood T cells in healthy people across ages. The second PCR ran about 7 to 12 cycles with a sample-barcoded 5' primer and J-beta primers. MiXCR, applied by TCRdb to the 5' RACE reads, yields one record per CDR3 protein. The table shows roughly 700,000 distinct CDR3 sequences, with approximately 25% occurring only once. The same data also went into a second study, on T cells of mothers and their children.

Source material: blood. These receptors all stem from a boy aged 5-17 years in good health.

The V and J genes are TRBV11-2 and TRBJ1-3; D is undetermined. The CDR3 extends over 15 amino acids. Trimming took 5 bases from V and 6 from J, leaving 17 bases between them. Germline V gives CDR1 SGHAT, CDR2 FQNNGV. In nucleotides, the CDR3 is TGTGCCAGCAGCCCAAACTTGGTAGCTATAAACACCATATATTTT. Its translation is CASSPNLVAINTIYF. The whole variable domain, filled in from reference TRBV11-2 and TRBJ1-3, reads EAGVAQSPRYKIIEKRQSVAFWCNPISGHATLYWYQQILGQGPKLLIQFQNNGVVDDSQLPKDRFSAERLKGVDSTLKIQPAKLEDSAVYLCASSPNLVAINTIYFGEGSWLTVV.

The genes are TRBV5-1 and TRBJ1-1; D gene unclear. V was cut by 2 bases and J by 3 bases, with 14 bases left in between. The CDR3 is made up of 15 amino acids. CDR1 SGHRS and CDR2 YFSETQ come from the germline V gene. In DNA, the CDR3 is TGCGCCAGCAGCTTCCTCAATCGAAGGGACACTGAAGCTTTCTTT. The encoded protein is CASSFLNRRDTEAFF.

The rearrangement links TRBV5-5 to TRBJ1-2; TRBD1 aligns across 7 bases. From germline, CDR1 is SGHKS and CDR2 YYEKEE (reference sequence). The CDR3 runs 14 residues. Trimming took 4 bases from V and 8 from J; bases not matched to a gene: 11. As DNA, the CDR3 is TGTGCCAGCAGCCAATCACAGGGGAGAGAGGGCTACACCTTC. It yields the protein CASSQSQGREGYTF. Based on the CDR3 plus reference TRBV5-5 and TRBJ1-2, the full variable domain is DAGVTQSPTHLIKTRGQQVTLRCSPISGHKSVSWYQQVLGQGPQFIFQYYEKEERGRGNFPDRFSARQFPNYSSELNVNALLLGDSALYLCASSQSQGREGYTFGSGTRLTVV.

This chain joins TRBV11-2 and TRBJ2-5; TRBD2 matches 13 bases. Germline CDR1 and CDR2: SGHAT and FQNNGV. V lost 7 bases and J lost 0; bases outside the gene matches: 5. This CDR3 has 16 residues. CDR3 loop: CASNLGTSGNQETQYF. The CDR3 nucleotides are TGTGCCAGCAACCTTGGGACTAGCGGGAACCAAGAGACCCAGTACTTC.

This clonotype was recorded a few times. The chain carries TRBV29-1 and TRBJ1-1, with a weak D call TRBD1 (5 bases). Germline loops: CDR1 SQVTM, CDR2 ANQGSEA. Trimming stripped 4 bases from V and 1 base from J, with 19 bases between. This CDR3 has 16 amino acids. CDR3 loop: CSVAVDMLRANTEAFF. The CDR3 bases are TGCAGCGTTGCCGTGGACATGCTAAGGGCGAACACTGAAGCTTTCTTT.

V is TRBV6-1 and J is TRBJ2-2, with 11 bases fitting TRBD2. The germline V gene encodes CDR1 MNHNS and CDR2 SASEGT. The V and J ends lost 6 bases and 5 bases, in that order; junction bases with no gene match: 20. The CDR3 is 20 residues long. The CDR3 DNA sequence: TGTGCCAGCAGCCACGGGCTAGCGGGGGGCCCCCTTTTATGGACCGGGGAGCTGTTTTTT. Translating it yields CASSHGLAGGPLLWTGELFF.

In its sample, this clonotype was seen a few times. The chain joins TRBV11-2 to TRBJ2-1; 10 nucleotides align to TRBD2. The CDR3 runs to 18 residues. The V segment lost 2 bases and the J segment 0 bases; nucleotides outside the gene matches: 7. Per germline, CDR1 SGHAT and CDR2 FQNNGV. This CDR3 reads CASSLILAGMSSYNEQFF. CDR3 DNA sequence: TGTGCCAGCAGCTTAATACTAGCGGGAATGAGCTCCTACAATGAGCAGTTCTTC.

This clonotype was counted a few times. The CDR3 sequence: CASSLRQSYNSPLHF. Here the CDR3 DNA reads TGCGCCAGCAGCCTAAGACAGAGTTATAATTCACCCCTCCACTTT. The chain combines TRBV4-3 with TRBJ1-6; tentatively, D is TRBD1 (5 bases). This CDR3 region has 15 residues. V was shortened by 4 bases and J by 4 bases, with 11 bases between the two germline ends. From germline, CDR1 is LGHNA and CDR2 YSLEER.

The chain recombines TRBV12-3 or TRBV12-4 with TRBJ1-5; 9 bases match TRBD1. The CDR3 has 14 amino acids. Trimming took 6 bases from V and 7 from J; bases not matched to a gene: 7. The chain's CDR3 is CASSPTGGRQPQHF. The CDR3 coding sequence is TGTGCCAGCAGCCCCACAGGGGGCAGACAGCCCCAGCATTTT.

V usage is TRBV7-8 and J usage is TRBJ2-1; 9 bases are shared with TRBD2. The length of the CDR3 is 15 residues. CDR1 is SGHVS and CDR2 is FQNEAQ in the germline V gene. V lost 0 bases to trimming and J lost 6 bases; unmatched junction nucleotides: 3. The CDR3 is CASSLARGGANEQFF. CDR3 nucleotide sequence: TGTGCCAGCAGCTTAGCCCGCGGGGGGGCCAATGAGCAGTTCTTC.

The chain carries TRBV20-1 and TRBJ2-7; D could derive from TRBD1 or TRBD2 (5 bases each). CDR1 is DFQATT, CDR2 SNEGSKA, per germline (reference sequence). V was clipped by 3 bases and J by 1 base, with 19 bases between them. This CDR3 is 16 amino acids long. The CDR3 loop is CSASPHVGDVSYEQYF. CDR3 DNA sequence: TGCAGTGCTAGCCCACATGTGGGGGATGTTTCCTACGAGCAGTACTTC.

Only a few counts were recorded for this clonotype. The chain is built from TRBV6-1 and TRBJ2-1; 7 bases fit TRBD1. This CDR3 contains 15 residues. V lost 3 bases and J lost 8; bases outside the gene matches: 10. CDR1 MNHNS and CDR2 SASEGT come from the germline V gene. The CDR3 nucleotides are TGTGCCAGCAGTGATTGGGACAGAGGGGACCATGAGCAGTTCTTC. Amino acid sequence: CASSDWDRGDHEQFF.

This clonotype was detected a few times. The chain couples TRBV7-9 to TRBJ2-5; 12 nucleotides agree with TRBD1. Germline values: CDR1 SEHNR, CDR2 FQNEAQ (reference sequence). The CDR3 is 16 residues long. Losses at the gene ends were 4 bases for V and 7 bases for J; bases not matched to a gene: 10. CDR3 residues: CASSSSGTGGRATQYF. The CDR3 bases are TGTGCCAGCAGCTCTTCCGGGACAGGGGGCAGGGCGACCCAGTACTTC.

This clonotype was picked up a small number of times. This chain uses TRBV11-3 with TRBJ2-5; D remains ambiguous. The V gene lost 7 bases and the J gene lost 5 bases, with 14 bases spanning the gap. Germline V lookup: CDR1 SGHNT, CDR2 YENEEA. CDR3 length: 13 amino acids. CDR3 loop: CASTGPFVETQYF. The CDR3 coding sequence is TGTGCCAGCACCGGACCGTTCGTTGAGACCCAGTACTTC.

The chain links TRBV6-6 to TRBJ2-7, with 8 bases identical to TRBD1. This CDR3 contains 17 residues. The V and J ends lost 5 bases and 1 base, in that order; junction bases with no gene match: 13. Germline V gene sequence: CDR1 MNHNY, CDR2 SVGAGI (reference sequence). The CDR3 region has the DNA TGTGCCAGCAGTCCAACCCCCCCAGGGGGCACATCCTACGAGCAGTACTTC. This translates into CASSPTPPGGTSYEQYF.

This sequence joins TRBV7-2 and TRBJ1-4, with a weak D call TRBD1 (5 bases). CDR1 is SGHTA, CDR2 FQGNSA, per germline. Trimming took 5 bases from V and 7 from J, leaving 20 bases between them. The length of the CDR3 is 16 residues. The CDR3 loop is CASSPSVVGGGEKLFF. Here the CDR3 DNA reads TGTGCCAGCAGCCCATCCGTGGTGGGTGGGGGTGAAAAACTGTTTTTT.

V is TRBV15 and J is TRBJ2-7; no reliable D call. Germline CDR1 is LNHNV and CDR2 is YYDKDF (reference sequence). This CDR3 has 14 amino acids. The V gene lost 3 bases and the J gene lost 2 bases, with 11 bases spanning the gap. The CDR3 is CATSSRNIAYEQYF. CDR3 DNA sequence: TGTGCCACCAGCAGTCGGAATATCGCCTACGAGCAGTACTTC.

This clonotype showed up just a few times. This chain uses TRBV7-6 with TRBJ2-5, with 9 bases aligning to TRBD2. The CDR3 contains 15 residues. CDR1 SGHVS and CDR2 FNYEAQ come from the germline V gene. The V gene end was trimmed by 5 bases and the J gene end by 5 bases; junction bases not matched to a gene: 9. CDR3 sequence (DNA): TGTGCCAGCAGCGTAACTAGCGGGTCCCGGGAGACCCAGTACTTC. Its protein product is CASSVTSGSRETQYF.

The J gene is TRBJ1-2, the V gene TRBV20-1; a weak D match, TRBD1 (6 bases). V was clipped by 6 bases and J by 3 bases, with 14 bases between them. The germline gives CDR1 DFQATT, CDR2 SNEGSKA (reference sequence). The CDR3 extends over 13 amino acids. The CDR3 region has the DNA TGCAGTGCAAGACAGGATGGAGACTATGGCTACACCTTC. This encodes CSARQDGDYGYTF.

This chain uses TRBV28 with TRBJ1-5; TRBD1 aligns across 7 bases. With 4 bases clipped from V and 7 bases from J, the junction kept 10 bases outside the gene matches. Germline CDR1 and CDR2: MDHEN and SYDVKM. CDR3 length: 15 amino acids. The CDR3 DNA reads as TGTGCCAGCAGTTGGGACAGCCCGATTCGGCAGCCCCAGCATTTT. As protein: CASSWDSPIRQPQHF.

This chain uses TRBV9 with TRBJ2-1; TRBD2 aligns across 9 bases. The V gene's germline CDR1 is SGDLS and CDR2 YYNGEE. The CDR3 length is 15 residues. Trimming removed 0 bases from V and 7 bases from J; junction bases left unmatched: 5. CDR3 amino acids: CASSVERGVGNEQFF. The CDR3, as DNA: TGTGCCAGCAGCGTAGAGCGGGGGGTTGGAAATGAGCAGTTCTTC.

The chain is built from TRBV7-9 and TRBJ1-2, with D unresolved. Germline V gene sequence: CDR1 SEHNR, CDR2 FQNEAQ (reference sequence). Trimming left V 5 bases short and J 7 bases short, with 8 bases between. The CDR3 is 11 amino acids. CDR3 in DNA: TGTGCCAGCAGCGGTATTCCTGGCTACACCTTC. Protein product: CASSGIPGYTF.

J is TRBJ2-7 and V is TRBV12-5, with a weak D call TRBD2 (11 bases). Trimming took off 5 bases at V and 5 bases at J, with 31 bases between the two ends. Per germline, CDR1 LGHNT and CDR2 FRNRAP. The CDR3 loop spans 19 amino acids. The CDR3 is CASGEPGQGTSGLKDEQYF. The CDR3 nucleotides read TGTGCTAGTGGTGAACCGGGACAGGGGACTAGCGGCCTTAAGGACGAGCAGTACTTC.

The chain couples TRBV25-1 to TRBJ1-4, with D unclear. Per the germline V gene, CDR1 is MGHDK and CDR2 is SYGVNS. V lost 4 bases, J lost 0 bases, and 12 bases lay in between. The CDR3 extends over 16 amino acids. CDR3 protein: CASSARLGSTNEKLFF. CDR3 in DNA: TGTGCCAGCAGTGCCCGCTTAGGGTCAACTAATGAAAAACTGTTTTTT.

This chain links TRBV4-2 with TRBJ2-3; TRBD1 matches at 10 bases. Trimming removed 0 bases from V and 4 bases from J; junction bases left unmatched: 1. Germline V gene sequence: CDR1 LGHNA, CDR2 YNFKEQ. The CDR3 spans 15 residues. In nucleotides, the CDR3 is TGTGCCAGCAGCCAAGATGGACAGGGGGCAGATACGCAGTATTTT. It yields the protein CASSQDGQGADTQYF.

The chain is built from TRBV5-1 and TRBJ2-5, with a possible D match to TRBD1 (6 bases). The J call could be wrong; TRBJ2-7 is a better fit for the DNA end. The CDR3 covers 15 residues. CDR1 and CDR2 from the germline V gene are SGHRS and YFSETQ. DNA for the CDR3: TGCGCCAGCAGCTTGTTCCCGACAGGAGACTACGAGCAGTACTTC. It is translated as CASSLFPTGDYEQYF.

Note on this clonotype: Germline is not matched at one junction end, which may reflect a read error. V and J are TRBV20-1 and TRBJ2-2; TRBD2 might be the D (5 bases). This CDR3 region has 12 residues. In germline, CDR1 is DFQATT, CDR2 SNEGSKA (reference sequence). CDR3 nucleotide sequence: TGCAGTGCTAGCCCTTTGGATGGGGAGCCGTTTTTT. Translation gives CSASPLDGEPFF.

The rearrangement joins TRBV29-1 to TRBJ2-7, with D unclear. There are 18 residues in the CDR3. With 4 bases removed from V and 0 bases from J, the gap between germline ends came to 25 bases. CDR1 SQVTM and CDR2 ANQGSEA come from the germline V gene. As DNA, the CDR3 is TGCAGCGTTGCCGGGTTCGCCGACCAGACGTTGGGCTCCTACGAGCAGTACTTC. Translated: CSVAGFADQTLGSYEQYF.

There are a few counts of this clonotype. CDR3 loop: CASSPGGSNTEAFF. The CDR3 DNA reads as TGTGCCAGCAGCCCGGGGGGATCGAACACTGAAGCTTTCTTT. This sequence joins TRBV5-6 and TRBJ1-1, with D perhaps matching TRBD1 (5 bases). Germline-derived CDR1 and CDR2 are SGHDT and YYEEEE. The CDR3 has 14 residues. V was cut by 4 bases and J by 1 base, with 11 bases left in between.